This TCR beta chain was recovered during a study of STAT5B mutations in CD4+ large granular lymphocyte leukemia. The CDR3 covers 17 residues. CDR1 KGHSH and CDR2 LQKENI come from the germline V gene. The V and J ends lost 3 bases and 2 bases, in that order; junction bases with no gene match: 8. This clone has just one count. TCRdb keeps only in-frame clones here, not all; method: immunoSEQ multiplex PCR. The sample includes 30,000 to 35,000 clones, approximately 89% of them seen just once. This TCR came from a human donor in good health. The chain recombines TRBV18 with TRBJ1-5; 9 positions match TRBD1. Sequencing was performed on CD4+ T cells from blood buffy coats. Here the CDR3 reads CASSPGQGSMGNQPQHF. The CDR3 nucleotides read TGTGCCAGCTCACCCGGACAGGGGAGCATGGGCAATCAGCCCCAGCATTTT.